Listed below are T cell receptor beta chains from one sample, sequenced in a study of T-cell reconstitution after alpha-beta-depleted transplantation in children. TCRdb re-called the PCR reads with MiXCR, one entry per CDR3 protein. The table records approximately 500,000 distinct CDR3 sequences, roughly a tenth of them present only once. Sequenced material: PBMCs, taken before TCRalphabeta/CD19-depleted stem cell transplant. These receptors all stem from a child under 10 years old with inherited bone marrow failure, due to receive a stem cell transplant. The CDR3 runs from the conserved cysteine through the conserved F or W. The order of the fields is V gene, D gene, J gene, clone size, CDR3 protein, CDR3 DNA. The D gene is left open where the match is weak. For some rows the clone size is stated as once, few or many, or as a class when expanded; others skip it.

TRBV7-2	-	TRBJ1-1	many	CASSSPQAWNTEAFF	TGTGCCAGCAGCTCCCCCCAGGCCTGGAACACTGAAGCTTTCTTT
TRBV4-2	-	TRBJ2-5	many	CASSRGAASIETQYF	TGTGCCAGCAGCCGGGGGGCCGCGAGTATAGAGACCCAGTACTTC
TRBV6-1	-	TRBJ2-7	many	CASSEFNLEGAYEQYF	TGTGCCAGCAGCGAATTCAATCTAGAGGGGGCCTACGAGCAGTACTTC
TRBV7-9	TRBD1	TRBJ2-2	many	CASSPQGVPGELFF	TGTGCCAGCAGCCCACAGGGGGTTCCCGGGGAGCTGTTTTTT
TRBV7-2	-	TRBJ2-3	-	CASSPITTDTQYF	TGTGCCAGCAGCCCGATAACCACAGATACGCAGTATTTT
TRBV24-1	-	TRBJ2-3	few	CATSDSIVHTQYF	TGTGCCACCAGTGATTCGATTGTCCATACGCAGTATTTT
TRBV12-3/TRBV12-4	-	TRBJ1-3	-	CASSFRSSGNTIYF	TGTGCCAGCAGTTTTCGGAGCTCTGGAAACACCATATATTTT
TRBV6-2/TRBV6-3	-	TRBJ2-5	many	CASCRWSGRGETQYF	TGTGCCAGCTGTCGGTGGAGCGGGCGCGGGGAGACCCAGTACTTC
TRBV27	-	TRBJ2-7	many	CASRATAGISYEQYF	TGTGCCAGCAGAGCTACGGCAGGCATATCCTACGAGCAGTACTTC
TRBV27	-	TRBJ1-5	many	CASSPSSNQPQHF	TGTGCCAGCAGTCCATCGAGCAATCAGCCCCAGCATTTT
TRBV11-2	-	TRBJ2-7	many	CASSLGREILAYEQYF	TGTGCCAGCAGCTTAGGTCGGGAAATACTAGCCTACGAGCAGTACTTC
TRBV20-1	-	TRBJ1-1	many	CRPRDTKGTEAFF	TGCAGGCCCCGGGACACCAAGGGGACTGAAGCTTTCTTT
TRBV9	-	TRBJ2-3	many	CASSVAGTDTQYF	TGTGCCAGCAGCGTAGCGGGCACAGATACGCAGTATTTT
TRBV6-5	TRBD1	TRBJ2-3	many	CASSYQTGGAGDTQYF	TGTGCCAGCAGTTACCAAACAGGGGGCGCGGGAGATACGCAGTATTTT
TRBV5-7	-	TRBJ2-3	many	CASSFGGLNRTDTQYF	TGTGCCAGCAGCTTTGGAGGATTAAACCGCACAGATACGCAGTATTTT
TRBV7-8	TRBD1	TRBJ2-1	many	CASSPDRGIDYNEQFF	TGTGCCAGCAGCCCCGACAGGGGGATAGATTACAATGAGCAGTTCTTC
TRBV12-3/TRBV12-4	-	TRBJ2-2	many	CASSLGLHGAGELFF	TGTGCCAGCAGTTTAGGTCTCCACGGTGCCGGGGAGCTGTTTTTT
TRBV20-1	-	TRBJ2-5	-	CSASPDLPEAEYF	TGCAGTGCTAGCCCTGACCTCCCGGAGGCCGAGTACTTC
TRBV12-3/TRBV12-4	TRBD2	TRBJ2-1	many	CASSPSGVEQFF	TGTGCCAGCAGCCCTAGCGGGGTTGAGCAGTTCTTC
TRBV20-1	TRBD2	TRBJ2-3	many	CSASRVAGVTDTQYF	TGCAGTGCTAGTAGGGTAGCGGGAGTAACAGATACGCAGTATTTT
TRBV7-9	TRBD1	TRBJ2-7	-	CASSLGWGQEYEQYF	TGTGCCAGCAGCTTGGGCTGGGGACAGGAATACGAGCAGTACTTC
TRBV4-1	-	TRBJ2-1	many	CASSQERVISYNEQFF	TGCGCCAGCAGCCAAGAGAGGGTTATCTCCTACAATGAGCAGTTCTTC
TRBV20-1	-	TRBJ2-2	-	CSARWQPNTGELFF	TGCAGTGCTAGGTGGCAACCGAACACCGGGGAGCTGTTTTTT
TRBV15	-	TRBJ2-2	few	CATSRDFAGTGELFF	TGTGCCACCAGCAGAGATTTTGCGGGGACCGGGGAGCTGTTTTTT
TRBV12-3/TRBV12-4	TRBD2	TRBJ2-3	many	CASRPVPGLGIDTQYF	TGTGCCAGCAGACCCGTCCCGGGACTAGGCATAGATACGCAGTATTTT
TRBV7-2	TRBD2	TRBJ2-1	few	CASSLASPSGRGRDEQFF	TGTGCCAGCAGCTTAGCGTCGCCTAGCGGGAGGGGGCGGGATGAGCAGTTCTTC
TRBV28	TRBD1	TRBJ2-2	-	CASRQRTGGAGELFF	TGTGCCAGCAGACAACGGACAGGGGGGGCCGGGGAGCTGTTTTTT
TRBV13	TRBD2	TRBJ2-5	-	CTSSLNLGLAGPQETQYF	TGTACCAGCAGCTTAAACTTGGGACTAGCGGGACCCCAAGAGACCCAGTACTTC
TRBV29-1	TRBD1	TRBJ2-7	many	CSVAGTGTFYEQYF	TGCAGCGTTGCGGGGACAGGGACCTTCTACGAGCAGTACTTC
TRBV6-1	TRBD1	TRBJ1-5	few	CASRATGVWSNQPQHF	TGTGCCAGCAGAGCTACAGGGGTATGGAGCAATCAGCCCCAGCATTTT
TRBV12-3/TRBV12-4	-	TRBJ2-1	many	CASGRLSNEQFF	TGTGCCAGCGGGAGGCTCTCCAATGAGCAGTTCTTC
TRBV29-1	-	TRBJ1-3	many	CSVAGLSGNTIYF	TGCAGCGTGGCGGGGCTCTCTGGAAACACCATATATTTT
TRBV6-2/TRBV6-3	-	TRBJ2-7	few	CASSYSVGAYEQYF	TGTGCCAGCAGTTACTCGGTCGGAGCCTACGAGCAGTACTTC
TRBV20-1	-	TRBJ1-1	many	CSARYAGNTEAFF	TGCAGTGCTAGATACGCGGGGAACACTGAAGCTTTCTTT
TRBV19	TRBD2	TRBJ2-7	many	CASSSRDYYYEQYF	TGTGCCAGTTCCTCTCGGGACTATTACTACGAGCAGTACTTC
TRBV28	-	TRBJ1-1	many	CASSSLPLTENTEAFF	TGTGCCAGCAGTTCCCTCCCTCTAACTGAGAACACTGAAGCTTTCTTT
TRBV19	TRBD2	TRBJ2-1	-	CASSRLAGQLNEQFF	TGTGCCAGTAGTCGACTAGCGGGACAGCTCAATGAGCAGTTCTTC
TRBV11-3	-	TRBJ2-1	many	CASSFGVEQFF	TGTGCCAGCAGCTTCGGGGTTGAGCAGTTCTTC